Listed below are T cell receptor beta chains from one sample, sequenced in a study of molecular identifiers for immune sequencing clone quantification. TCRdb reprocessed the PCR reads with MiXCR, giving one entry per CDR3 protein. This sample has around 480,000 distinct CDR3 sequences, with about 25% found just once. The sequenced material came from naive CD8+ T cells from blood, with Jurkat cell RNA spiked in. The receptors were gathered from a human donor in good health. Some libraries in this study had Jurkat cell RNA spiked in. Each CDR3 is given with its conserved first and last residue. The D gene is left open where the match is weak. The size entry is marked missing in some rows and otherwise reads once, few, many or a size class.

j_call clone_size d_call v_call cdr3_aa cdr3_nt
TRBJ2-1 - TRBD2 TRBV2 CASRRLALNNEQFF TGTGCCAGCAGGAGACTAGCGCTAAACAATGAGCAGTTCTTC
TRBJ2-7 few TRBD2 TRBV19 CASSFRLAGGYEQYF TGTGCCAGTAGTTTTCGACTAGCGGGAGGGTACGAGCAGTACTTC
TRBJ2-5 few - TRBV5-6 CASSLVRAEQETQYF TGTGCCAGCAGCTTGGTCCGGGCCGAACAAGAGACCCAGTACTTC
TRBJ2-3 many TRBD2 TRBV7-9 CASSVAGGASTDTQYF TGTGCCAGCAGCGTAGCGGGGGGCGCCAGCACAGATACGCAGTATTTT
TRBJ2-7 few - TRBV3-1 CASSQRVGPPSEQYF TGTGCCAGCAGCCAAAGGGTAGGGCCTCCCTCCGAGCAGTACTTC
TRBJ2-3 - - TRBV4-1 CASSQLSGRDTQYF TGCGCCAGCAGCCAACTCTCGGGGAGGGATACGCAGTATTTT
TRBJ2-2 many - TRBV5-1 CASSPLGGDTGELFF TGCGCCAGCAGCCCCCTCGGCGGGGACACCGGGGAGCTGTTTTTT
TRBJ1-4 few TRBD1 TRBV4-1 CASSQAAGQGANNNEKLFF TGCGCCAGCAGCCAGGCCGCGGGCCAGGGGGCGAACAATAATGAAAAACTGTTTTTT
TRBJ2-7 many - TRBV27 CASSHQGVDEQYF TGTGCCAGCAGCCACCAAGGGGTCGACGAGCAGTACTTC
TRBJ2-3 - TRBD1 TRBV27 CVSSPIMPGGSTDTQYF TGTGTCAGCAGCCCGATAATGCCAGGGGGTAGCACAGATACGCAGTATTTT
TRBJ1-1 many - TRBV19 CASSIISTGNTEAFF TGTGCCAGTAGTATAATTTCGACGGGTAACACTGAAGCTTTCTTT
TRBJ2-3 few TRBD1 TRBV7-9 CASSSDRVWADTQYF TGTGCCAGCAGCTCCGACAGGGTTTGGGCAGATACGCAGTATTTT
TRBJ2-7 many - TRBV20-1 CSAAGPQSSYEQYF TGCAGTGCTGCAGGGCCTCAAAGCTCCTACGAGCAGTACTTC
TRBJ2-7 few TRBD2 TRBV20-1 CSARDNVAGDYEQYF TGCAGTGCTAGAGATAATGTTGCGGGAGACTACGAGCAGTACTTC
TRBJ2-7 few - TRBV11-2 CASSLEVGFSSDRSYEQYF TGTGCCAGCAGCTTAGAGGTAGGGTTTAGCTCAGACAGATCCTACGAGCAGTACTTC
TRBJ2-7 many - TRBV7-9 CASSFSAYEQYF TGTGCCAGCAGCTTTTCGGCCTACGAGCAGTACTTC
TRBJ1-6 few TRBD1 TRBV2 CASIGTEYSPLHF TGTGCCAGCATCGGGACAGAATATTCACCCCTCCACTTT
TRBJ2-5 many - TRBV7-9 CASSFGQETQYF TGTGCCAGCAGCTTTGGGCAAGAGACCCAGTACTTC
TRBJ2-3 - - TRBV27 CASSLLGVSGSQDTQYF TGTGCCAGCAGTTTATTAGGTGTCTCCGGGAGTCAAGATACGCAGTATTTT
TRBJ1-2 few - TRBV13 CASNEGRGSYGYTF TGTGCCAGCAATGAGGGTCGGGGGAGCTATGGCTACACCTTC
TRBJ2-5 many TRBD1 TRBV29-1 CSVGSQGDPETQYF TGCAGCGTTGGGTCACAGGGGGACCCAGAGACCCAGTACTTC
TRBJ1-1 many - TRBV4-3 CASSQEKVWPMNTEAFF TGCGCCAGCAGCCAAGAGAAAGTGTGGCCCATGAACACTGAAGCTTTCTTT
TRBJ1-1 few - TRBV14 CASSQDLGRGSTEAFF TGTGCCAGCAGCCAAGATTTGGGCAGGGGATCCACTGAAGCTTTCTTT
TRBJ1-1 many - TRBV13 CASSSPPDTENTEAFF TGTGCCAGCAGCTCCCCTCCGGACACCGAGAACACTGAAGCTTTCTTT